This T cell receptor (beta chain) came from a study of shared clonotypes between healthy human individuals. General study results and limits: How much donors shared clonotypes was expected to be affected by sequencing depth.

Several immunoSEQ 96-well plates shared each subset's DNA, each plate a replicate. TCRdb's copy holds only in-frame clones and misses some; the assay was immunoSEQ multiplex PCR. Of 450,000 to 500,000 clones listed, about 72% were seen once; the top ten hold about 12%. This clone has more than one count but fewer than ten. The antigen is not known. Germline V gene lookup returns CDR1 SEHNR and CDR2 FQNEAQ (reference sequence). The CDR3 extends over 13 amino acids. V lost 0 bases to trimming and J lost 0 bases, with 3 bases between them. The chain links TRBV7-9 to TRBJ2-7; D remains ambiguous. The clonotype originates from a woman aged 40 to 55 in good health. Some clones in this sample may be carry-over from other donors' samples. Sequenced material: PBMCs. CDR3 in DNA: TGTGCCAGCAGCTTAGCCCTCTCCTACGAGCAGTACTTC. This encodes CASSLALSYEQYF.